The T cell receptor (beta chain) under discussion was sequenced for a study of Ad26.COV2.S vaccination and SARS-CoV-2 variants. As for the study in general: Once or twice, 56 days apart, Ad26.COV2.S was delivered intramuscularly. Study-wide results and limits: Vaccine recipients surpassed placebo recipients in spike-specific TCR breadth.

Of note for this clone: What it binds is unknown.

The CDR3 loop spans 15 amino acids. V lost 5 bases to trimming and J lost 3 bases, with 14 bases between them. The V gene's germline CDR1 is SGHAT and CDR2 FQNNGV. Noted treatment: roughly 18 received Ad26.COV2.S at low or high dose, single or two shots; 5 received placebo; per-sample allocation not given. Material that was analyzed had been drawn on day 63 after the first vaccine or placebo injection. Sequenced by immunoSEQ multiplex PCR; TCRdb stores in-frame clones only, minus some. Of about 350,000 clones in the sample, around 84% were seen once. This sequence joins TRBV11-2 and TRBJ1-3, with D maybe TRBD1 (6 bases). The sample in question was peripheral blood, obtained in a trial of Ad26.COV2.S vaccine versus placebo. The clonotype comes from a person aged 18-65 years who received the Ad26.COV2.S COVID-19 vaccine or a placebo. CDR3: CASSDPGAYGNTIYF. The CDR3, as DNA: TGTGCCAGCAGCGATCCGGGGGCCTATGGAAACACCATATATTTT.